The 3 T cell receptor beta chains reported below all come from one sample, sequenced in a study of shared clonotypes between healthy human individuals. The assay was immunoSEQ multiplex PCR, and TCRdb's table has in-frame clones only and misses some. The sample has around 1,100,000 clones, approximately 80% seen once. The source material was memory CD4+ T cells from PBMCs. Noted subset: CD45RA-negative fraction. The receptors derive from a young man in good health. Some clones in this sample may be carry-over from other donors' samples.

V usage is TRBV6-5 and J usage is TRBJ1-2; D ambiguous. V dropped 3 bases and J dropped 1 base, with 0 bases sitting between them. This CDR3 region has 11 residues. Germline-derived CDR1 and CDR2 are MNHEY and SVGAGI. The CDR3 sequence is CASSYNYGYTF. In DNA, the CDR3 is TGTGCCAGCAGTTATAACTATGGCTACACCTTC.

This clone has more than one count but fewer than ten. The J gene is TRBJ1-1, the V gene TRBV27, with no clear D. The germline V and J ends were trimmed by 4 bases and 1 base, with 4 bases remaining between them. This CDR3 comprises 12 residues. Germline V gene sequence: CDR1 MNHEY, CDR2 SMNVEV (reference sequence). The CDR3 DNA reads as TGTGCCAGCAGTTCCCGGAACACTGAAGCTTTCTTT. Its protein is CASSSRNTEAFF.

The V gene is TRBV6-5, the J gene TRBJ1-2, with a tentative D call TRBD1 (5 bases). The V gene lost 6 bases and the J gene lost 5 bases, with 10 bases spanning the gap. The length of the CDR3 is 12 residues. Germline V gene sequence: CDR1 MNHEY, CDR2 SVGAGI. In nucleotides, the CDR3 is TGTGCCAGCAGCCCGGGACTGTATGGCTACACCTTC. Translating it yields CASSPGLYGYTF.